The rows below give T cell receptor beta chains drawn from one sample of a study of blood T cells in healthy people across ages. TCRdb fed the 5' RACE reads into MiXCR, producing one record per CDR3 protein. The table includes some 710,000 distinct CDR3 sequences, about 46% detected once. Material for sequencing was blood. Receptors were obtained from a man aged 80 or over in good health. Both conserved end residues are part of each CDR3. A D gene is named only where the DNA matches it firmly. Rows give clone size only sometimes, using once, few, many, or a class for an expanded clone.

v_call: TRBV15
j_call: TRBJ2-3
d_call: NA
clone_size: many
cdr3_nt: TGTGCCACCAGCAGAGAAGAAAACACAGATACGCAGTATTTT
cdr3_aa: CATSREENTDTQYF

v_call: TRBV5-1
j_call: TRBJ2-7
d_call: NA
clone_size: NA
cdr3_nt: TGCGCCAGCAGCTTGGGGGTGATCGACGAGCAGTACTTC
cdr3_aa: CASSLGVIDEQYF

v_call: TRBV7-2
j_call: TRBJ2-5
d_call: NA
clone_size: once
cdr3_nt: TGTGCCAGCAGCTTAGCTAGGGACGGGAGAGGGGCCCAGTACTTC
cdr3_aa: CASSLARDGRGAQYF

v_call: TRBV20-1
j_call: TRBJ2-2
d_call: TRBD2
clone_size: NA
cdr3_nt: TGCAGTGCTCGTAGCGGGTGGGATACCGGGGAGCTGTTTTTT
cdr3_aa: CSARSGWDTGELFF

v_call: TRBV7-9
j_call: TRBJ2-7
d_call: NA
clone_size: few
cdr3_nt: TGTGCCAGCAGCTTAGCAGGGTTTCCCTACGAGCAGTACTTC
cdr3_aa: CASSLAGFPYEQYF

v_call: TRBV5-6
j_call: TRBJ2-1
d_call: NA
clone_size: NA
cdr3_nt: TGTGCCAGCAGCTTCGGACTAACCCCAATCGGTGAGCAGTTCTTC
cdr3_aa: CASSFGLTPIGEQFF

v_call: TRBV12-3/TRBV12-4
j_call: TRBJ2-5
d_call: NA
clone_size: NA
cdr3_nt: TGTGCCAGCAGTTTGCGAGGGGAACTTCTAGAGACCCAGTACTTC
cdr3_aa: CASSLRGELLETQYF

v_call: TRBV6-2/TRBV6-3
j_call: TRBJ2-7
d_call: NA
clone_size: NA
cdr3_nt: TGTGCCAGCAGGTGGGGAAGGGGCGAGCAGTACTTC
cdr3_aa: CASRWGRGEQYF

v_call: TRBV7-2
j_call: TRBJ2-1
d_call: TRBD2
clone_size: NA
cdr3_nt: TGTGCCAGCAGCTCGCTCGGGAGGACCCCCTACGAGCAGTTCTTC
cdr3_aa: CASSSLGRTPYEQFF

v_call: TRBV28
j_call: TRBJ2-7
d_call: NA
clone_size: once
cdr3_nt: TGTGCCAGCAGTTCCGACCCCTGGGAGCAGTACTTC
cdr3_aa: CASSSDPWEQYF

v_call: TRBV20-1
j_call: TRBJ2-3
d_call: NA
clone_size: few
cdr3_nt: TGCAGTGCACGACCCGGCGGTCCTAACACAGATACGCAGTATTTT
cdr3_aa: CSARPGGPNTDTQYF

v_call: TRBV7-3
j_call: TRBJ2-3
d_call: TRBD2
clone_size: NA
cdr3_nt: TGTGCCAGCAGCCCCCAACTAGCGGGAGTAAGCACAGATACGCAGTATTTT
cdr3_aa: CASSPQLAGVSTDTQYF

v_call: TRBV28
j_call: TRBJ2-3
d_call: TRBD2
clone_size: NA
cdr3_nt: TGTGCCAGCAGTTTGCTGACTAGCGGGAGGGCCGTAGATACGCAGTATTTT
cdr3_aa: CASSLLTSGRAVDTQYF

v_call: TRBV7-2
j_call: TRBJ2-1
d_call: TRBD1
clone_size: NA
cdr3_nt: TGTGCCAGCAGCATATCAGGGGGAGCGAAGGAGACCCAGTTCTTC
cdr3_aa: CASSISGGAKETQFF

v_call: TRBV6-1
j_call: TRBJ2-1
d_call: TRBD2
clone_size: once
cdr3_nt: TGTGCCAGCAGCACACGACTAGCGGGAGGGCAAAGGCGCGCCTACAATGAGCAGTTCTTC
cdr3_aa: CASSTRLAGGQRRAYNEQFF

v_call: TRBV12-3/TRBV12-4
j_call: TRBJ2-4
d_call: NA
clone_size: NA
cdr3_nt: TGTGCCAGCGGATGGCAAAACATTCAGTACTTC
cdr3_aa: CASGWQNIQYF

v_call: TRBV20-1
j_call: TRBJ2-1
d_call: TRBD2
clone_size: NA
cdr3_nt: TGCAGTGCTGAAGCGGGACTAGCAGTAAACAATGAGCAGTTCTTC
cdr3_aa: CSAEAGLAVNNEQFF

v_call: TRBV5-1
j_call: TRBJ1-2
d_call: TRBD1
clone_size: NA
cdr3_nt: TGCGCCAGCAGCTTTTTCCACGGACAGGGTTATGGCTACACCTTC
cdr3_aa: CASSFFHGQGYGYTF

v_call: TRBV24-1
j_call: TRBJ2-7
d_call: NA
clone_size: few
cdr3_nt: TGTGCCACCAGTGACCAAGGTCGGTACGAGCAGTACTTC
cdr3_aa: CATSDQGRYEQYF

v_call: TRBV29-1
j_call: TRBJ2-5
d_call: NA
clone_size: many
cdr3_nt: TGCAGCGCGAGGAGTTTACAAGAGACCCAGTACTTC
cdr3_aa: CSARSLQETQYF

v_call: TRBV10-3
j_call: TRBJ2-1
d_call: NA
clone_size: NA
cdr3_nt: TGTGCCATCAGTGTCCACGGAAGCTCCTACAATGAGCAGTTCTTC
cdr3_aa: CAISVHGSSYNEQFF

v_call: TRBV6-2/TRBV6-3
j_call: TRBJ2-1
d_call: TRBD1
clone_size: NA
cdr3_nt: TGTGCCAGCAGAAGCCACCGGGACAGGGACTACAATGAGCAGTTCTTC
cdr3_aa: CASRSHRDRDYNEQFF

v_call: TRBV6-1
j_call: TRBJ1-1
d_call: TRBD1
clone_size: NA
cdr3_nt: TGTGCCAGCAGTATAGACAGGGAACGTCTACAGAACACTGAAGCTTTCTTT
cdr3_aa: CASSIDRERLQNTEAFF

v_call: TRBV12-3/TRBV12-4
j_call: TRBJ2-3
d_call: TRBD1
clone_size: NA
cdr3_nt: TGTGCCAGCAGTTTCACGGGACAGGGGGCCGGAGATACGCAGTATTTT
cdr3_aa: CASSFTGQGAGDTQYF

v_call: TRBV7-2
j_call: TRBJ1-1
d_call: NA
clone_size: few
cdr3_nt: TGTGCCAGCAGCTCCATCGAAACCGGGACAAAAGCTTTCTTT
cdr3_aa: CASSSIETGTKAFF

v_call: TRBV7-9
j_call: TRBJ2-5
d_call: NA
clone_size: NA
cdr3_nt: TGTGCCAGCAGCTTCGGGCAGACCCAGTACTTC
cdr3_aa: CASSFGQTQYF

v_call: TRBV29-1
j_call: TRBJ2-5
d_call: NA
clone_size: few
cdr3_nt: TGCAGCGTCTCGGACAGCAACCAAGAGACCCAGTACTTC
cdr3_aa: CSVSDSNQETQYF

v_call: TRBV5-1
j_call: TRBJ2-1
d_call: NA
clone_size: NA
cdr3_nt: TGCGCCAGCAGTGGCGGAAACTCCTACAATGAGCAGTTCTTC
cdr3_aa: CASSGGNSYNEQFF

v_call: TRBV7-2
j_call: TRBJ2-5
d_call: NA
clone_size: NA
cdr3_nt: TGTGCCAGCAGCCGAATAGGGTCGCCGCGTCGGCAAGAGACCCAGTACTTC
cdr3_aa: CASSRIGSPRRQETQYF

v_call: TRBV4-3
j_call: TRBJ2-3
d_call: NA
clone_size: NA
cdr3_nt: TGCGCCAGCAGCCAAGAGAATAGCTTGAATACGCAGTATTTT
cdr3_aa: CASSQENSLNTQYF

v_call: TRBV7-3
j_call: TRBJ1-1
d_call: NA
clone_size: NA
cdr3_nt: TGTGCCAGCAGCTCCTTCAAGAACACTGAAGCTTTCTTT
cdr3_aa: CASSSFKNTEAFF

v_call: TRBV2
j_call: TRBJ2-1
d_call: NA
clone_size: NA
cdr3_nt: TGTGCCAGCAGTAAATTGGTAGGGTTCAATGAGCAGTTCTTC
cdr3_aa: CASSKLVGFNEQFF

v_call: TRBV2
j_call: TRBJ1-3
d_call: NA
clone_size: NA
cdr3_nt: TGTGCCAGCAGTGAAACCCGGACCCACTCTGGAAACACCATATATTTT
cdr3_aa: CASSETRTHSGNTIYF

v_call: TRBV24-1
j_call: TRBJ2-7
d_call: NA
clone_size: NA
cdr3_nt: TGTGCCACCAGTGACGACAACTACGAGCAGTACTTC
cdr3_aa: CATSDDNYEQYF

v_call: TRBV29-1
j_call: TRBJ2-7
d_call: NA
clone_size: many
cdr3_nt: TGCAGCGTTGAAGTGGAACAGGGCTACGAGCAGTACTTC
cdr3_aa: CSVEVEQGYEQYF

v_call: TRBV5-1
j_call: TRBJ2-2
d_call: NA
clone_size: NA
cdr3_nt: TGCGCCAGCAGCTTGGCGTCAGGGTGGACCGGGGAGCTGTTTTTT
cdr3_aa: CASSLASGWTGELFF

v_call: TRBV6-5
j_call: TRBJ1-1
d_call: NA
clone_size: NA
cdr3_nt: TGTGCCAGCAGTTCCCACGGGGGCGCGAACACTGAAGCTTTCTTT
cdr3_aa: CASSSHGGANTEAFF

v_call: TRBV20-1
j_call: TRBJ2-1
d_call: NA
clone_size: NA
cdr3_nt: TGCAGTGCTAGAGAGCGGACCTACAATGAGCAGTTCTTC
cdr3_aa: CSARERTYNEQFF

v_call: TRBV7-2
j_call: TRBJ2-3
d_call: TRBD2
clone_size: NA
cdr3_nt: TGTGCCAGCAGCTCGGGACTAGCGGGAAGGGCGGAGACGCAGTATTTT
cdr3_aa: CASSSGLAGRAETQYF

v_call: TRBV12-3/TRBV12-4
j_call: TRBJ2-5
d_call: NA
clone_size: many
cdr3_nt: TGTGCCAGCACCCTGAGGCCCAACAAGGAGACCCAGTACTTC
cdr3_aa: CASTLRPNKETQYF

v_call: TRBV7-2
j_call: TRBJ2-4
d_call: NA
clone_size: few
cdr3_nt: TGTGCCAGCAGCACCGGACTGGAATGGGTCAAAAACATTCAGTACTTC
cdr3_aa: CASSTGLEWVKNIQYF

v_call: TRBV21-1
j_call: TRBJ2-1
d_call: NA
clone_size: NA
cdr3_nt: TGTGCCAGCAGCAAAAAAAAATCAGTGAGCTCCTACAATGAGCAGTTCTTC
cdr3_aa: CASSKKKSVSSYNEQFF

v_call: TRBV6-2/TRBV6-3
j_call: TRBJ1-1
d_call: TRBD1
clone_size: few
cdr3_nt: TGTGCCAGCAGGAAGACAGGGAGGAACACTGAAGCTTTCTTT
cdr3_aa: CASRKTGRNTEAFF

v_call: TRBV20-1
j_call: TRBJ2-7
d_call: TRBD2
clone_size: NA
cdr3_nt: TGCAGTGCAAACCCCGGGACTAGCGGGAGACCCTACGAGCAGTACTTC
cdr3_aa: CSANPGTSGRPYEQYF

v_call: TRBV10-3
j_call: TRBJ2-1
d_call: TRBD2
clone_size: NA
cdr3_nt: TGTGCCATCAGTGTCGAGCGGGAGAGCAATGAGCAGTTCTTC
cdr3_aa: CAISVERESNEQFF

v_call: TRBV2
j_call: TRBJ2-2
d_call: TRBD1
clone_size: NA
cdr3_nt: TGTGCCGGCAGTCGGGACAGGGTGGGCACCGGGGAGCTGTTTTTT
cdr3_aa: CAGSRDRVGTGELFF

v_call: TRBV7-3
j_call: TRBJ2-1
d_call: TRBD2
clone_size: few
cdr3_nt: TGTGCCAGCAGCTTAGCGGGAGCGGCAAATGAGCAGTTCTTC
cdr3_aa: CASSLAGAANEQFF